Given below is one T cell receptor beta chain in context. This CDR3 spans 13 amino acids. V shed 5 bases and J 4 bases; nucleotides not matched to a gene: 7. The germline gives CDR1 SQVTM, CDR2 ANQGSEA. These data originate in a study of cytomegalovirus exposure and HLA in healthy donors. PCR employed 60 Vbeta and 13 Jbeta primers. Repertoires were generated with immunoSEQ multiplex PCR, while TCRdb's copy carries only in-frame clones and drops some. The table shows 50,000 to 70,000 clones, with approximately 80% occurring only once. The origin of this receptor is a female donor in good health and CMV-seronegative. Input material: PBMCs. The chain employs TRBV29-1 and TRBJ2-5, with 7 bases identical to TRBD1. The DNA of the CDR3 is TGCAGCGTTCCGTCGACAGGGATAGAGACCCAGTACTTC. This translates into CSVPSTGIETQYF.